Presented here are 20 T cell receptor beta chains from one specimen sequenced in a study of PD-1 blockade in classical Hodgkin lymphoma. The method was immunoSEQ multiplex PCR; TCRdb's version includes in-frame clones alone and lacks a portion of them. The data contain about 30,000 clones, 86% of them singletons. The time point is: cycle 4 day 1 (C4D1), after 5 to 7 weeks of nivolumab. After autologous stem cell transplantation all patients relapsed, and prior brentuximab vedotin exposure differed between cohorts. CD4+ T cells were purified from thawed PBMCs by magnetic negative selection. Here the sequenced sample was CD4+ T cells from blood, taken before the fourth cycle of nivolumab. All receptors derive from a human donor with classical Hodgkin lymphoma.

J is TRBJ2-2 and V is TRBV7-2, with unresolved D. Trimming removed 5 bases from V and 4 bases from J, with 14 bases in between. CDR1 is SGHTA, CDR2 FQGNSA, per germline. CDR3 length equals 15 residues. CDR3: CASSPPKGSTGELFF. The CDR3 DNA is TGTGCCAGCAGCCCCCCGAAGGGTAGCACCGGGGAGCTGTTTTTT.

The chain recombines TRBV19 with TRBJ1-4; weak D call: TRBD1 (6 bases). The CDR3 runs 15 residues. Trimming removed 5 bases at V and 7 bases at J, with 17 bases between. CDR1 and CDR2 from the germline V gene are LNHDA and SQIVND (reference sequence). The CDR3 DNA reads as TGTGCCAGTAGTCCACAGGGAACCGGGGGTGAAAAACTGTTTTTT. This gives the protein CASSPQGTGGEKLFF.

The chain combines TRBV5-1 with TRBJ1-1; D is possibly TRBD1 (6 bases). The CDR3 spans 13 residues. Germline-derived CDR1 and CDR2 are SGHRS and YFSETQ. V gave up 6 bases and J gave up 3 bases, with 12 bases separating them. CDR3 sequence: CASNQGRDTEAFF. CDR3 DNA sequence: TGCGCCAGCAACCAGGGGCGAGACACTGAAGCTTTCTTT.

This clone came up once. The CDR3 bases are TGTGCCAGCAGGCCCCGGGACAGAGCCTACGAGCAGTACTTC. It specifies CASRPRDRAYEQYF. The rearrangement joins TRBV6-5 to TRBJ2-7, with TRBD1 matching 7 bases. This CDR3 contains 14 residues. The trim removed 6 bases at V and 2 bases at J, leaving 7 bases unmatched. The V gene's germline CDR1 is MNHEY and CDR2 SVGAGI.

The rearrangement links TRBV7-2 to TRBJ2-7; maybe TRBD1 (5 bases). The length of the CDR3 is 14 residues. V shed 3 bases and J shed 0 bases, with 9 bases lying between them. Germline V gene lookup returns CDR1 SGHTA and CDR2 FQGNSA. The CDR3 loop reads CASSLGQPSYEQYF. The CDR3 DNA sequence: TGTGCCAGCAGCTTGGGGCAGCCCTCCTACGAGCAGTACTTC.

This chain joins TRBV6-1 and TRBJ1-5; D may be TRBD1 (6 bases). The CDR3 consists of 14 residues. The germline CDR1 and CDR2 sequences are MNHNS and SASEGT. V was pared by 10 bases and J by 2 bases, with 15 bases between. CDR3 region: CATVGSGGNQPQHF. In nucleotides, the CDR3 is TGTGCCACCGTTGGGTCAGGGGGCAATCAGCCCCAGCATTTT.

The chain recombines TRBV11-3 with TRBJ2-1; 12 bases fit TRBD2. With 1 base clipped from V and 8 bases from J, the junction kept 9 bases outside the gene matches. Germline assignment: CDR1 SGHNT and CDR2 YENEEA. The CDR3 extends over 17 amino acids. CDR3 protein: CASSLGATSGRGDEQFF. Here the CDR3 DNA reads TGTGCCAGCAGCTTAGGGGCGACTAGCGGGAGAGGGGATGAGCAGTTCTTC.

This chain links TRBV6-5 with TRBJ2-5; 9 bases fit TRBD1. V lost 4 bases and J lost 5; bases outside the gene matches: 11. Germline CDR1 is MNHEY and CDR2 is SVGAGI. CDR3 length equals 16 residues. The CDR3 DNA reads TGTGCCAGCAGTTCGACTCCGGGACAGGGTTGGGAGACCCAGTACTTC. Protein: CASSSTPGQGWETQYF.

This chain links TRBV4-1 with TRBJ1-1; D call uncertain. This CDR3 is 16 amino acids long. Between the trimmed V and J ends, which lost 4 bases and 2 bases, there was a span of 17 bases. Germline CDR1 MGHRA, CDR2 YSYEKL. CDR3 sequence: CASSPYTRPLNTEAFF. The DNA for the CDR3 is TGCGCCAGCAGCCCCTATACTCGACCCCTCAACACTGAAGCTTTCTTT.

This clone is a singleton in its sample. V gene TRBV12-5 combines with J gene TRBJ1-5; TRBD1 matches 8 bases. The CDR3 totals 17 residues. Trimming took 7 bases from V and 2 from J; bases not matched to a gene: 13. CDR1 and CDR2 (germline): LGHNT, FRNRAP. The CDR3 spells CASASTPDRGGNQPQHF. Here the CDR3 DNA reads TGTGCTAGTGCCTCAACCCCAGACAGGGGCGGCAATCAGCCCCAGCATTTT.

The CDR3 DNA is TGTGCCAGCAGCTTAGTCGGGCCAGAGGGGAACAATGAGCAGTTCTTC. Translation: CASSLVGPEGNNEQFF. The genes are TRBV11-2 and TRBJ2-1; TRBD1 or TRBD2 may be the D gene (5 bases each). V shed 1 base and J shed 5 bases, with 15 bases lying between them. CDR1 and CDR2 from the germline V gene are SGHAT and FQNNGV. This CDR3 has 16 residues.

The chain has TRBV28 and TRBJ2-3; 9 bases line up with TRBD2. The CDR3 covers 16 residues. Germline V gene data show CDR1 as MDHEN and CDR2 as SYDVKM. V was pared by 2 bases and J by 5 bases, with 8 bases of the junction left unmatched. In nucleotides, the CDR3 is TGTGCCAGCAGTTTACCAGCGGGGGGCTTGGGAGATACGCAGTATTTT. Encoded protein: CASSLPAGGLGDTQYF.

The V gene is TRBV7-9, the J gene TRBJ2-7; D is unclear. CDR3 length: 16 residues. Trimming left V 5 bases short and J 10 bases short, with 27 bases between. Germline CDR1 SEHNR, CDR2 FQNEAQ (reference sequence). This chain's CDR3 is CASSLSRPGPFPGQYF. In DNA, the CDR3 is TGTGCCAGCAGCCTCAGTCGACCGGGCCCCTTCCCTGGTCAGTACTTC.

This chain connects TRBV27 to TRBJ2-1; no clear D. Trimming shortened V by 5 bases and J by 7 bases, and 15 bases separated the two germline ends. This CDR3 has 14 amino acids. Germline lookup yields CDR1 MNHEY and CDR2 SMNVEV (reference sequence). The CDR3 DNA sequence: TGTGCCAGCAGTCCTGTTGTGTCCGGGAATGAGCAGTTCTTC. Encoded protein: CASSPVVSGNEQFF.

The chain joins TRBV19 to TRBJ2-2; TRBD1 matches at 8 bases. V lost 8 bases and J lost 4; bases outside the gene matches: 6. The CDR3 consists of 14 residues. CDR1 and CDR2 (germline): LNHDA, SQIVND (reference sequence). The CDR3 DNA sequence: TGTGCCAGTGTCAACAGGGGGGCCACCGGGGAGCTGTTTTTT. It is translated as CASVNRGATGELFF.

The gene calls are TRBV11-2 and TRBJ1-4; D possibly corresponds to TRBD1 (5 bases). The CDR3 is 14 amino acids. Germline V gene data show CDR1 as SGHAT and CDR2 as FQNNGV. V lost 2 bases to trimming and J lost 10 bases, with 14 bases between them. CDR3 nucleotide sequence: TGTGCCAGCAGCTTAACGGTAGGGGATGGAAAACTGTTTTTT. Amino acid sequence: CASSLTVGDGKLFF.

In DNA form, the CDR3 reads TGTGCCAGCAGCTTAAAAGGGTTCTGGGAGACCCAGTACTTC. Translated: CASSLKGFWETQYF. This chain links TRBV11-2 with TRBJ2-5; D not certain. The CDR3 consists of 14 residues. Trimming took 2 bases from V and 5 from J, leaving 12 bases between them. Germline V gene data show CDR1 as SGHAT and CDR2 as FQNNGV.

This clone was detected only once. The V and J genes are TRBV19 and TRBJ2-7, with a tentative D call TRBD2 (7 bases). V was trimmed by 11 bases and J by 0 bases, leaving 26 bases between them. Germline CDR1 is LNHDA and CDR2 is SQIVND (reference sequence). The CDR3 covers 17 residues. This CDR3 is CASSGAPRRGVSYEQYF. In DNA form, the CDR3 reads TGTGCCTCCAGCGGGGCCCCCAGGAGGGGGGTCTCCTACGAGCAGTACTTC.

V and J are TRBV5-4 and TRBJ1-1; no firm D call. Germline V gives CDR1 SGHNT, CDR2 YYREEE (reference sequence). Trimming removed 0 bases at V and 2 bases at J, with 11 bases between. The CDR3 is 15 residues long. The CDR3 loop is CASSLAERGNTEAFF. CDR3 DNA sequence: TGTGCCAGCAGCTTGGCAGAGCGGGGTAACACTGAAGCTTTCTTT.

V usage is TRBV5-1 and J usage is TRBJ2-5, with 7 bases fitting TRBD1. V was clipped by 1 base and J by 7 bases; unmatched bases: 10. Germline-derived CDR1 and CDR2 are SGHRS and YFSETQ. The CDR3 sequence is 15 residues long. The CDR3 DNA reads TGCGCCAGCAGCTTGACGGGACAGCCCGTTGTGACCCAGTACTTC. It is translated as CASSLTGQPVVTQYF.